This record concerns one TCR beta chain sequence. Its specificity is not known. Method: immunoSEQ multiplex PCR; TCRdb's copy keeps in-frame clones and lacks some. The sample comprises 50,000 to 65,000 clones, roughly 94% of which are singletons, and approximately 20% rests with the top ten. The data were obtained in a study of human versus mouse CDR3 diversity and MHC coevolution. Broader study findings: Human T cells were selected on a handful of MHC II alleles.

CDR1 is KGHSH and CDR2 is LQKENI in the germline V gene. CDR3 length equals 16 residues. V lost 3 bases, J lost 8 bases, and 11 bases stayed unmatched. This TCR came from a person between 60 and 70 years old in good health. The chain has TRBV18 and TRBJ2-1; TRBD2 matches at 9 bases. The sample comprised naive CD4+ T cells from blood. Subset in this sample: CD45RO-negative CD62L-positive naive CD4 T cells. The CDR3 bases are TGTGCCAGCTCACCCCTAGCGGGAAATTCGTATGATGAGCAGTTCTTC. As protein: CASSPLAGNSYDEQFF.